The 27 T cell receptor beta chains below come from one sample, sequenced in a study of response to subunit inactivated influenza vaccine. TCRdb used MiXCR to reprocess the RT-PCR reads, holding one entry per CDR3 protein. Of about 570,000 distinct CDR3 sequences detected, 12% appear once; the ten largest clones hold roughly 10%. Here the sequenced sample was PBMCs from blood, taken on the day of vaccination. The receptor source for this set is a man aged 50-60 years who received an inactivated influenza vaccine.

There are many counts of this clonotype. This chain links TRBV6-2 or TRBV6-3 with TRBJ2-7; a weak D match, TRBD1 (5 bases). The CDR3 has 14 amino acids. Trimming cost V 2 bases and J 3 bases, with 11 bases left between them. Germline V lookup: CDR1 MNHEY, CDR2 SVGEGT. CDR3 DNA: TGTGCCAGCAGTTACACAGGACGAGGCTACGAGCAGTACTTC. Its protein product is CASSYTGRGYEQYF.

The rearrangement links TRBV12-1 to TRBJ2-1; the DNA was not compared with TRBD1, the D call given in the table. TRBV12-1 is described as a pseudogene. The CDR3 covers 15 residues. This CDR3 reads CASSFRGGTHNEQFF. CDR3 nucleotide sequence: TGTGCCAGCAGCTTTCGCGGGGGGACCCACAATGAGCAGTTCTTC.

This clonotype has just a few counts. The gene calls are TRBV3-1 and TRBJ2-1; D is undetermined. The V gene's germline CDR1 is LGHDT and CDR2 YNNKEL (reference sequence). The CDR3 contains 13 residues. V was clipped by 9 bases and J by 1 base, with 10 bases between them. As DNA, the CDR3 is TGTGCCAGTTCCGGGCGGTCCTACAATGAGCAGTTCTTC. It specifies CASSGRSYNEQFF.

The V and J genes are TRBV5-1 and TRBJ2-2; D unresolved. Germline V CDR1 and CDR2: SGHRS, YFSETQ. Trimming removed 3 bases at V and 0 bases at J, with 9 bases between. The CDR3 sequence is 15 residues long. The CDR3 DNA reads TGCGCCAGCAGCTATGAGGTAGCGAACACCGGGGAGCTGTTTTTT. The encoded protein is CASSYEVANTGELFF.

The rearrangement links TRBV10-3 to TRBJ1-5, with D possibly matching TRBD1 (6 bases). CDR3 length: 14 residues. Trimming pared 6 bases from V and 7 bases from J, leaving 16 bases between. Germline loops: CDR1 ENHRY, CDR2 SYGVKD. Here the CDR3 reads CAISQAGAGQPQHF. The CDR3 DNA sequence: TGTGCCATCAGCCAGGCGGGGGCTGGACAGCCCCAGCATTTT.

V usage is TRBV4-3 and J usage is TRBJ2-7; D might be TRBD2 (7 bases). The CDR3 length is 15 residues. V was trimmed by 8 bases and J by 9 bases, leaving 26 bases between them. In germline, CDR1 is LGHNA, CDR2 YSLEER. The DNA of the CDR3 is TGCGCCAGCGGAATGGCGGGGGCCCCTTGGGTCGGGCAGTACTTC. As protein: CASGMAGAPWVGQYF.

The chain uses TRBV5-1 and TRBJ2-5, with D perhaps TRBD2 (6 bases). Per the germline V gene, CDR1 is SGHRS and CDR2 is YFSETQ. The germline V and J ends were trimmed by 4 bases and 5 bases, with 21 bases remaining between them. The CDR3 has 16 amino acids. The CDR3 region has the DNA TGCGCCAGCAGCGCCGGGAGATACGGGCGAAAGGAGACCCAGTACTTC. This encodes CASSAGRYGRKETQYF. The whole variable domain, filled in from reference TRBV5-1 and TRBJ2-5, reads KAGVTQTPRYLIKTRGQQVTLSCSPISGHRSVSWYQQTPGQGLQFLFEYFSETQRNKGNFPGRFSGRQFSNSRSEMNVSTLELGDSALYLCASSAGRYGRKETQYFGPGTRLLVL.

The chain is built from TRBV28 and TRBJ2-7, with 7 bases that match TRBD1. The CDR3 has 16 amino acids. Trimming at V came to 0 bases and at J to 2 bases, leaving 7 bases not matched to a gene. Per germline, CDR1 MDHEN and CDR2 SYDVKM. The CDR3: CASSLWGQPEPYEQYF. The CDR3 DNA follows: TGTGCCAGCAGTTTATGGGGACAGCCCGAACCCTACGAGCAGTACTTC.

As concerns this clonotype: As the CDR3 is not closed by the conserved phenylalanine or tryptophan, this likely results from a read error. V usage is TRBV20-1 and J usage is TRBJ2-7; no definite D call. With 0 bases removed from V and 9 bases from J, the gap between germline ends came to 12 bases. There are 12 residues in the CDR3. From germline, CDR1 is DFQATT and CDR2 SNEGSKA (reference sequence). CDR3 protein: CSAREAAKPQYS. For the CDR3, the DNA is TGCAGTGCTAGAGAGGCGGCGAAACCGCAGTACTCC.

This clonotype was found many times. This chain uses TRBV12-3 or TRBV12-4 with TRBJ1-5; TRBD1 agrees at 10 bases. V was clipped by 6 bases and J by 7 bases; unmatched bases: 9. The CDR3 spans 15 residues. CDR3 in DNA: TGTGCCAGCAGCCCCGGGACAGGGGATCGGCAGCCCCAGCATTTT. This translates into CASSPGTGDRQPQHF.

The chain has TRBV4-2 and TRBJ2-3; the D gene is possibly TRBD2 (6 bases). The CDR3 loop spans 17 amino acids. Trimming shortened V by 10 bases and J by 2 bases, and 25 bases separated the two germline ends. Per germline, CDR1 LGHNA and CDR2 YNFKEQ. This chain's CDR3 is CAIGPGLTGASTDTQYF. The CDR3 nucleotides are TGTGCCATCGGCCCCGGTCTTACGGGAGCCTCCACAGATACGCAGTATTTT.

This clonotype was seen more than once but under ten times. V and J are TRBV11-2 and TRBJ1-2, with D maybe TRBD1 (5 bases). The ends were cut back, 2 bases at V and 5 bases at J, with 12 bases in the middle. Germline loops: CDR1 SGHAT, CDR2 FQNNGV. This CDR3 is built from 14 residues. The CDR3 protein is CASSLTAQGYGYTF. CDR3 DNA: TGTGCCAGCAGCTTAACTGCGCAGGGATATGGCTACACCTTC. The full variable domain, completed using reference TRBV11-2 and TRBJ1-2, is EAGVAQSPRYKIIEKRQSVAFWCNPISGHATLYWYQQILGQGPKLLIQFQNNGVVDDSQLPKDRFSAERLKGVDSTLKIQPAKLEDSAVYLCASSLTAQGYGYTFGSGTRLTVV.

This clonotype has ten or more counts. This chain connects TRBV27 to TRBJ2-3, with 7 bases lining up with TRBD2. Per germline, CDR1 MNHEY and CDR2 SMNVEV (reference sequence). V gave up 2 bases and J gave up 1 base; unmatched junction bases: 3. CDR3 size: 15 residues. The CDR3 coding sequence is TGTGCCAGCAGTTTAATACGGGGGGGCACAGATACGCAGTATTTT. Translating it yields CASSLIRGGTDTQYF.

The chain links TRBV24-1 to TRBJ2-2, with D perhaps TRBD1 (6 bases). Trimming cost V 2 bases and J 4 bases, with 22 bases left between them. Looked up from germline, CDR1 is KGHDR and CDR2 is SFDVKD. The CDR3 length is 19 residues. The CDR3 sequence: CATSDYGGQQGSVTGELFF. CDR3 sequence (DNA): TGTGCCACCAGTGATTATGGTGGGCAGCAGGGGTCGGTCACCGGGGAGCTGTTTTTT.

CDR3 DNA sequence: TGTGCCAGCAGCCTCCAGGAGGACACTGAAGCTTTCTTT. Encoded protein: CASSLQEDTEAFF. The chain couples TRBV7-9 to TRBJ1-1; D is unclear. V was pared by 5 bases and J by 3 bases, with 10 bases between. Germline V gene lookup returns CDR1 SEHNR and CDR2 FQNEAQ (reference sequence). This CDR3 region has 13 residues.

This clonotype was detected a few times. The V and J genes are TRBV29-1 and TRBJ1-6; D gene ambiguous. Germline assignment: CDR1 SQVTM and CDR2 ANQGSEA. The CDR3 covers 15 residues. V shed 5 bases and J shed 3 bases, with 14 bases lying between them. CDR3 loop: CSVRASGDYNSPLHF. The CDR3 DNA follows: TGCAGCGTTCGGGCGTCCGGCGACTATAATTCACCCCTCCACTTT.

This clonotype was observed a few times. This rearrangement joins TRBV5-1 to TRBJ2-3; TRBD2 agrees at 11 bases. V lost 3 bases, J lost 3 bases, and 9 bases stayed unmatched. This CDR3 comprises 17 residues. Germline CDR1 and CDR2: SGHRS and YFSETQ. In DNA, the CDR3 is TGCGCCAGCAGCTCGAGACCGGGACTAGCGGATACAGATACGCAGTATTTT. Protein: CASSSRPGLADTDTQYF.

The V call is TRBV18, the J call TRBJ2-1; 13 bases match TRBD2. This CDR3 has 18 residues. With 3 bases clipped from V and 0 bases from J, the junction kept 5 bases outside the gene matches. Per the germline V gene, CDR1 is KGHSH and CDR2 is LQKENI. The CDR3: CASSPLRTSGSSYNEQFF. DNA for the CDR3: TGTGCCAGCTCACCTCTTCGGACTAGCGGGAGCTCCTACAATGAGCAGTTCTTC. Filled out from reference TRBV18 and TRBJ2-1, the complete variable domain reads NAGVMQNPRHLVRRRGQEARLRCSPMKGHSHVYWYRQLPEEGLKFMVYLQKENIIDESGMPKERFSAEFPKEGPSILRIQQVVRGDSAAYFCASSPLRTSGSSYNEQFFGPGTRLTVL.

This clonotype was observed a few times. The chain links TRBV5-1 to TRBJ2-5; D unresolved. CDR1 SGHRS and CDR2 YFSETQ come from the germline V gene. The ends were cut back, 4 bases at V and 1 base at J, with 8 bases in the middle. CDR3 length: 13 amino acids. The CDR3 reads CASSRRLQETQYF. The CDR3 coding sequence is TGCGCCAGCAGCAGACGGCTCCAAGAGACCCAGTACTTC.

The table lists this clonotype with many counts. The CDR3 loop reads CASSQSSTGRQYF. The CDR3 DNA sequence: TGTGCCAGCAGCCAGTCGTCGACAGGGAGGCAGTACTTC. The chain employs TRBV3-1 and TRBJ2-7, with 7 bases fitting TRBD1. V was clipped by 3 bases and J by 9 bases; unmatched bases: 8. The CDR3 spans 13 residues. Germline lookup yields CDR1 LGHDT and CDR2 YNNKEL (reference sequence).

The rearrangement uses TRBV6-5 and TRBJ2-4, with D possibly matching TRBD1 (5 bases). The CDR3 length is 14 residues. V lost 2 bases to trimming and J lost 4 bases, with 9 bases between them. Germline CDR1 and CDR2: MNHEY and SVGAGI. This CDR3 reads CASSYRGEKNIQYF. In DNA form, the CDR3 reads TGTGCCAGCAGTTACAGGGGCGAAAAAAACATTCAGTACTTC.

This clonotype was found a few times. The chain carries TRBV7-2 and TRBJ2-7; 11 nucleotides match TRBD2. This CDR3 has 15 amino acids. With 5 bases clipped from V and 2 bases from J, the junction kept 5 bases outside the gene matches. Germline loops: CDR1 SGHTA, CDR2 FQGNSA. The CDR3 loop is CASSVGTSGPYEQYF. The CDR3 DNA follows: TGTGCCAGCAGCGTCGGGACTAGCGGCCCCTACGAGCAGTACTTC. Looking up the rest from reference TRBV7-2 and TRBJ2-7 gives the full variable domain: GAGVSQSPSNKVTEKGKDVELRCDPISGHTALYWYRQSLGQGLEFLIYFQGNSAPDKSGLPSDRFSAERTGGSVSTLTIQRTQQEDSAVYLCASSVGTSGPYEQYFGPGTRLTVT.

This clonotype was seen a few times. This chain joins TRBV29-1 and TRBJ2-3; 8 positions match TRBD2. CDR3 length: 17 residues. Germline assignment: CDR1 SQVTM and CDR2 ANQGSEA. V dropped 4 bases and J dropped 2; count of bases not matched to a gene: 14. CDR3 region: CSVGTSRTPVTTDTQYF. The CDR3 DNA reads as TGCAGCGTTGGGACTAGCCGAACCCCTGTTACCACAGATACGCAGTATTTT.

This chain connects TRBV28 to TRBJ2-7; 13 bases are shared with TRBD2. J lost 3 bases, V lost 6 bases, and 8 bases had no gene match. CDR1 and CDR2 from the germline V gene are MDHEN and SYDVKM. This CDR3 is built from 16 residues. CDR3 loop: CASRGTSGMTLYEQYF. CDR3 DNA: TGTGCCAGCAGGGGGACTAGCGGGATGACGCTCTACGAGCAGTACTTC.

The CDR3 coding sequence is TGTGCCAGCAGTTACTCGTTCAATGAGCAGTTCTTC. This translates into CASSYSFNEQFF. V gene TRBV6-2 or TRBV6-3 combines with J gene TRBJ2-1; no clear D gene. V lost 0 bases and J lost 6, with 3 bases in between. Per the germline V gene, CDR1 is MNHEY and CDR2 is SVGEGT. This CDR3 contains 12 residues.

This clonotype was picked up many times. The rearrangement uses TRBV5-6 and TRBJ2-1, with D perhaps given as TRBD1 or TRBD2 (6 bases each). CDR3 length: 13 amino acids. V lost 1 base to trimming and J lost 9 bases, with 11 bases between them. The germline V gene has CDR1 SGHDT and CDR2 YYEEEE. The CDR3 bases are TGTGCCAGCAGCTTGAAGGGGGGCATTGAGCAGTTCTTC. Translation gives CASSLKGGIEQFF.

J is TRBJ1-5 and V is TRBV20-1; D is possibly TRBD1 (5 bases). The CDR3 sequence is 14 residues long. Germline CDR1 is DFQATT and CDR2 is SNEGSKA (reference sequence). Between the trimmed V and J ends, which lost 1 base and 4 bases, there was a span of 11 bases. The chain's CDR3 is CSARGGVGNQPQHF. CDR3 nucleotide sequence: TGCAGTGCTAGAGGAGGGGTTGGAAATCAGCCCCAGCATTTT.